One T cell receptor (beta chain) is described in this entry. Its antigen is unidentified. The data were taken from a study of T cells expressing NK-cell markers. About the research overall: The TCR beta repertoires were obtained from sorted CD3+CD56+NKG2C+, CD3+CD56+NKG2C- and CD3+CD56-NKG2C+ T cells. Seven of the eight sequenced donors were classified as HCMV-seropositive, and one was classified as seronegative.

General study points: Dominance of the CD3+CD56-NKG2C+ fraction by these clonotypes also held in a few donors.

Synthesis of TCR beta cDNA relied on 5'RACE template switching carrying UMIs. TCRdb reprocessed the 5' RACE reads and stores each CDR3 protein as one record, lacking DNA. Its clone listing holds 150,000 or so distinct CDR3 sequences. The CDR3 contains 15 residues. Specimen: blood T cells: a sorted CD56 or NKG2C T cell subset, CD4+ or CD8+ T cells, or bulk PBMC T cells (not recorded which). This sequence was found in a woman aged 18-69 years in good health. This chain uses TRBV21-1 with TRBJ1-1; no DNA is available, so the TRBD1 call from TCRdb remains unchecked. TRBV21-1 is a pseudogene locus. CDR3 in amino acids: CASSKNVAGDTEAFF.